These 26 T cell receptor beta chains share one sample of origin, sequenced in a study of T-cell memory formation after mild COVID-19. TCRdb passed the 5' RACE reads through MiXCR, listing each CDR3 protein once. Of approximately 100,000 distinct CDR3 sequences in the sample, roughly 25% were seen once. The sample comprised PBMCs or a T cell subset sorted from them (not recorded which). The receptors were gathered from a man between 18 and 29 years old who had mild COVID-19 (a few samples of this study predate the infection). Cell type and time point are not known.

This chain connects TRBV6-2 or TRBV6-3 to TRBJ1-2; unclear D gene. CDR1 and CDR2 from the germline V gene are MNHEY and SVGEGT. The V end was cut by 1 base, the J end by 3 bases, with 6 bases between. This CDR3 contains 13 residues. The CDR3 region is CASSYFAYYGYTF. The CDR3 nucleotides read TGTGCCAGCAGTTACTTCGCGTACTATGGCTACACCTTC.

In this sample, this clonotype turned up many times. The V and J genes are TRBV27 and TRBJ2-7; D may be TRBD1 (5 bases). CDR1 and CDR2 from the germline V gene are MNHEY and SMNVEV (reference sequence). CDR3 length: 14 amino acids. The V end lost 4 bases, the J end lost 0 bases, and 10 bases lay between the germline ends. The CDR3 nucleotides are TGTGCCAGCAGTTGGGGCAGGTTCTCCTACGAGCAGTACTTC. It specifies CASSWGRFSYEQYF.

This clonotype was recorded once. The chain couples TRBV9 to TRBJ1-5; D remains unclear. Germline CDR1 reads SGDLS; CDR2 reads YYNGEE. The CDR3 runs 15 residues. V was clipped by 3 bases and J by 5 bases, with 15 bases between them. CDR3 coding DNA: TGTGCCAGCAGCGCCCAAGGACTGGGTCATCAGCCCCAGCATTTT. This encodes CASSAQGLGHQPQHF.

This clonotype was observed a few times. The V and J genes are TRBV7-3 and TRBJ2-7; a weak D match, TRBD1 (5 bases). In germline, CDR1 is SGHTA, CDR2 FQGTGA. CDR3 size: 13 residues. Trimming stripped 0 bases from V and 2 bases from J, with 5 bases between. The CDR3 loop reads CASSLTGAYEQYF. The DNA of the CDR3 is TGTGCCAGCAGCTTAACAGGGGCCTACGAGCAGTACTTC.

J is TRBJ1-4 and V is TRBV9; 10 bases line up with TRBD1. V lost 2 bases to trimming and J lost 8 bases; unmatched junction nucleotides: 0. The CDR3 is made up of 13 amino acids. In germline, CDR1 is SGDLS, CDR2 YYNGEE. This CDR3 reads CASSVDRGEKLFF. The CDR3 DNA is TGTGCCAGCAGCGTGGACAGGGGGGAAAAACTGTTTTTT.

The chain couples TRBV7-9 to TRBJ1-2; D possibly corresponds to TRBD1 (5 bases). Trimming removed 3 bases from V and 8 bases from J, with 13 bases in between. The CDR3 sequence is 13 residues long. CDR1 and CDR2 (germline): SEHNR, FQNEAQ (reference sequence). CDR3 residues: CASSFGGMEGYTF. In nucleotides, the CDR3 is TGTGCCAGCAGCTTCGGGGGGATGGAGGGCTACACCTTC.

This chain joins TRBV9 and TRBJ1-1; D perhaps matches TRBD1 (5 bases). V lost 0 bases and J 5 bases, leaving 17 bases between the germline ends. The V gene's germline CDR1 is SGDLS and CDR2 YYNGEE. The CDR3 runs 16 residues. The CDR3 loop is CASSVVGAADLTEAFF. In DNA, the CDR3 is TGTGCCAGCAGCGTAGTAGGGGCGGCGGACTTGACTGAAGCTTTCTTT.

The V and J genes are TRBV20-1 and TRBJ2-7; D remains ambiguous. Germline V CDR1 and CDR2: DFQATT, SNEGSKA (reference sequence). Trimming removed 3 bases at V and 5 bases at J, with 8 bases between. The CDR3 runs to 11 residues. In nucleotides, the CDR3 is TGCAGTGCTAGTTCCCTTCACGAGCAGTACTTC. This translates into CSASSLHEQYF.

This chain uses TRBV4-1 with TRBJ2-1; TRBD2 agrees at 7 bases. With 1 base clipped from V and 4 bases from J, the junction kept 7 bases outside the gene matches. Germline values: CDR1 MGHRA, CDR2 YSYEKL. This CDR3 has 16 amino acids. The chain's CDR3 is CASSQVRSGAYNEQFF. The CDR3 DNA reads as TGCGCCAGCAGCCAAGTGAGAAGCGGGGCTTACAATGAGCAGTTCTTC.

This clonotype showed up just a few times. The V call is TRBV4-2, the J call TRBJ2-3; no clear D gene. Trimming took off 0 bases at V and 2 bases at J, with 15 bases between the two ends. CDR3 length: 17 amino acids. The germline gives CDR1 LGHNA, CDR2 YNFKEQ. In nucleotides, the CDR3 is TGTGCCAGCAGCCAAGATCGGCTAACCCCCAACACAGATACGCAGTATTTT. Its protein product is CASSQDRLTPNTDTQYF.

This clonotype turned up a few times. As DNA, the CDR3 is TGTGCCAGCTCACCACCGTATCCGGGACAGGGACCTAGCACAGATACGCAGTATTTT. Translated: CASSPPYPGQGPSTDTQYF. The V call is TRBV18, the J call TRBJ2-3; 9 positions match TRBD1. Germline V gene sequence: CDR1 KGHSH, CDR2 LQKENI. The CDR3 extends over 19 amino acids. V shed 0 bases, J shed 0 bases, and the junction held 10 bases outside the gene matches.

The rearrangement uses TRBV6-2 or TRBV6-3 and TRBJ1-1; TRBD1 might be the D (5 bases). The germline V gene has CDR1 MNHEY and CDR2 SVGEGT. The CDR3 covers 12 residues. The V end was cut by 5 bases, the J end by 8 bases, with 12 bases between. In DNA, the CDR3 is TGTGCCAGCAGTCACCGGACATTCGAAGCTTTCTTT. This codes for CASSHRTFEAFF.

The rearrangement uses TRBV6-1 and TRBJ2-7, with D perhaps matching TRBD2 (7 bases). The CDR3 is 15 residues long. In germline, CDR1 is MNHNS, CDR2 SASEGT. Trimming pared 6 bases from V and 1 base from J, leaving 16 bases between. CDR3 amino acids: CASRAPRGGSYEQYV. The CDR3 DNA is TGTGCCAGCAGGGCCCCCAGGGGAGGGTCCTACGAGCAGTACGTC.

This clonotype came up a few times. The rearrangement joins TRBV20-1 to TRBJ2-7; no reliable D call. Trimming stripped 2 bases from V and 1 base from J, with 3 bases between. The germline CDR1 and CDR2 sequences are DFQATT and SNEGSKA (reference sequence). The CDR3 covers 11 residues. In DNA form, the CDR3 reads TGCAGTGCTAGATCTTCCTACGAGCAGTACTTC. Protein product: CSARSSYEQYF.

The chain joins TRBV4-1 to TRBJ2-7; no definite D call. The V end was cut by 1 base, the J end by 4 bases, with 11 bases between. The CDR3 runs 14 residues. Germline V gene lookup returns CDR1 MGHRA and CDR2 YSYEKL. The CDR3 DNA reads TGCGCCAGCAGCCAAGGCCTGGGGTCTTACGAGCAGTACGTC. The encoded protein is CASSQGLGSYEQYV.

There are a few counts of this clonotype. The V and J genes are TRBV7-3 and TRBJ2-1; a possible D gene is TRBD2 (5 bases). Germline CDR1 is SGHTA and CDR2 is FQGTGA. The V and J ends lost 4 bases and 8 bases respectively, with 12 bases between them. This CDR3 is 13 amino acids long. The chain's CDR3 is CASSSGNDDEQFF. The CDR3 coding sequence is TGTGCCAGCAGCTCGGGGAACGACGATGAGCAGTTCTTC.

CDR3: CASRSGRSSYNEQFF. CDR3 coding DNA: TGTGCCAGCAGGAGTGGACGGAGCTCCTACAATGAGCAGTTCTTC. The rearrangement joins TRBV11-2 to TRBJ2-1; D remains ambiguous. The CDR3 spans 15 residues. CDR1 and CDR2 (germline): SGHAT, FQNNGV. V dropped 6 bases and J dropped 0 bases, with 12 bases sitting between them.

This clonotype showed up just a few times. V usage is TRBV29-1 and J usage is TRBJ2-7, with D possibly called TRBD1 or TRBD2 (5 bases each). CDR1 SQVTM and CDR2 ANQGSEA come from the germline V gene. Trimming cost V 1 base and J 0 bases, with 16 bases left between them. The length of the CDR3 is 16 residues. The CDR3 region is CSVEGIRDGDSYEQYF. The CDR3 DNA sequence: TGCAGCGTTGAAGGAATCCGGGACGGAGACTCCTACGAGCAGTACTTC.

The chain links TRBV6-5 to TRBJ2-5; 9 bases line up with TRBD2. V lost 2 bases, J lost 4 bases, and 5 bases stayed unmatched. CDR1 and CDR2 from the germline V gene are MNHEY and SVGAGI. The CDR3 length is 15 residues. The CDR3 nucleotides are TGTGCCAGCAGTTACGCGGGGGGGACCCTAGAGACCCAGTACTTC. This translates into CASSYAGGTLETQYF.

The CDR3 DNA sequence: TGTGCCACCAGACAACCATATGGCTACACCTTC. Translated: CATRQPYGYTF. The genes are TRBV6-5 and TRBJ1-2, with D unresolved. This CDR3 is 11 amino acids long. Trimming pared 10 bases from V and 5 bases from J, leaving 11 bases between. Germline V gene lookup returns CDR1 MNHEY and CDR2 SVGAGI.

The chain is built from TRBV5-1 and TRBJ2-2, with 7 bases aligning to TRBD1. V lost 4 bases to trimming and J lost 5 bases; unmatched junction nucleotides: 5. CDR1 and CDR2 (germline): SGHRS, YFSETQ. This CDR3 region has 14 residues. The CDR3 nucleotides are TGCGCCAGCAGCCGATTCAGGGGGACCGGGGAGCTGTTTTTT. Encoded protein: CASSRFRGTGELFF.

This clonotype was seen once. The chain joins TRBV29-1 to TRBJ2-1; 8 bases align to TRBD2. Per the germline V gene, CDR1 is SQVTM and CDR2 is ANQGSEA. V was pared by 4 bases and J by 4 bases, with 3 bases of the junction left unmatched. CDR3 length equals 13 residues. CDR3: CSVAGGTYNEQFF. The CDR3 DNA follows: TGCAGCGTTGCGGGGGGGACTTACAATGAGCAGTTCTTC.

The gene calls are TRBV6-2 or TRBV6-3 and TRBJ1-2; D is uncertain. CDR3 length: 12 residues. The V end was cut by 6 bases, the J end by 8 bases, with 13 bases between. Germline loops: CDR1 MNHEY, CDR2 SVGEGT. CDR3 residues: CASSSGWSGYTF. In DNA form, the CDR3 reads TGTGCCAGCAGCTCGGGGTGGAGCGGCTACACCTTC.

The V and J genes are TRBV6-5 and TRBJ2-2; TRBD2 is a possible D gene (6 bases). There are 14 residues in the CDR3. Germline V CDR1 and CDR2: MNHEY, SVGAGI. V lost 8 bases and J lost 2, with 12 bases in between. CDR3: CASALGGNTGELFF. The CDR3 nucleotides are TGTGCCAGCGCTCTGGGGGGAAACACCGGGGAGCTGTTTTTT.

V gene TRBV6-2 or TRBV6-3 combines with J gene TRBJ2-7; the D gene could be TRBD1 or TRBD2 (5 bases each). Germline-derived CDR1 and CDR2 are MNHEY and SVGEGT. Trimming cost V 7 bases and J 3 bases, with 16 bases left between them. This CDR3 is 14 amino acids long. The CDR3 reads CASIRPGPFYEQYF. The DNA for the CDR3 is TGTGCCAGCATCCGCCCGGGACCCTTCTACGAGCAGTACTTC.

This clonotype was observed a handful of times. The V and J genes are TRBV6-6 and TRBJ2-7; weak D call: TRBD2 (6 bases). The V gene's germline CDR1 is MNHNY and CDR2 SVGAGI (reference sequence). V shed 0 bases and J shed 2 bases, with 8 bases lying between them. The CDR3 runs to 14 residues. CDR3 DNA sequence: TGTGCCAGCAGTTACTCGGACTACGCCTACGAGCAGTACGTC. It translates to CASSYSDYAYEQYV.